Each of the 14 T cell receptor beta chains below was sequenced from the same sample in a study of T cells in Graves' hyperthyroidism and ophthalmopathy. Using RNA transcripts as the source, TCR beta CDR3 regions were amplified. Primed by the HTBI set, a first-round RT-PCR was run on the TCR CDR3. TCRdb analysed the multiplex PCR reads with MiXCR anew, one entry per CDR3 protein. The repertoire has over 650,000 distinct CDR3 sequences, 45% of them found once; the top ten carry more than 7%. Material for sequencing was peripheral blood or thyroid tissue (not recorded which). The receptors were gathered from an adult man with Graves' disease, either hyperthyroidism or ophthalmopathy (not recorded which).

This clonotype was observed a single time. A much larger clone is a single base away; this may be a read error. This rearrangement joins TRBV10-3 to TRBJ1-1; D call uncertain. This CDR3 comprises 14 residues. Germline CDR1 and CDR2: ENHRY and SYGVKD. V was shortened by 4 bases and J by 4 bases, with 13 bases between the two germline ends. The CDR3 DNA is TGTGCCATCAGTGGGTCTGTGGGTATCACTGAAGCTTTCTTT. Protein sequence: CAISGSVGITEAFF.

The genes are TRBV14 and TRBJ1-1, with TRBD1 identical over 8 bases. The germline V gene has CDR1 SGHDN and CDR2 FVKESK. Trimming cost V 4 bases and J 11 bases; bases outside gene matches: 6. This CDR3 spans 12 amino acids. CDR3 sequence reads: CASSLTGAQAFF. The CDR3 DNA follows: TGTGCCAGCAGCCTGACAGGGGCTCAGGCTTTCTTT. Supplemented by reference TRBV14 and TRBJ1-1, the full variable domain reads EAGVTQFPSHSVIEKGQTVTLRCDPISGHDNLYWYRRVMGKEIKFLLHFVKESKQDESGMPNNRFLAERTGGTYSTLKVQPAELEDSGVYFCASSLTGAQAFFGQGTRLTVV.

This clonotype was observed a handful of times. V and J are TRBV11-2 and TRBJ2-7; D remains ambiguous. This CDR3 contains 13 residues. V was cut by 6 bases and J by 6 bases, with 15 bases left in between. Germline V lookup: CDR1 SGHAT, CDR2 FQNNGV. In nucleotides, the CDR3 is TGTGCCAGCAGGTCTCTTCGAGATCCCGAGCAGTACTTC. This codes for CASRSLRDPEQYF.

The chain combines TRBV10-3 with TRBJ1-6, with TRBD1 matching 7 bases. Germline CDR1 ENHRY, CDR2 SYGVKD. J lost 7 bases, V lost 7 bases, and 1 base had no gene match. CDR3 length: 12 residues. The CDR3: CAIKGQNSPLHF. CDR3 coding DNA: TGTGCCATCAAGGGACAGAATTCACCCCTCCACTTT.

This clonotype was seen repeatedly, ten times or more. This chain connects TRBV10-3 to TRBJ2-7, with D hard to call. CDR1 is ENHRY, CDR2 SYGVKD, per germline. This CDR3 has 13 amino acids. The ends were cut back, 8 bases at V and 0 bases at J, with 11 bases in the middle. The CDR3 spells CAIGRQLSYEQYF. CDR3 coding DNA: TGTGCCATCGGTAGGCAGCTCTCCTACGAGCAGTACTTC.

This rearrangement joins TRBV29-1 to TRBJ1-6; weak D call: TRBD1 (5 bases). V shed 4 bases and J shed 6 bases, with 7 bases lying between them. This CDR3 has 12 amino acids. Germline CDR1 reads SQVTM; CDR2 reads ANQGSEA. The CDR3 sequence is CSVAQGNSPLHF. The CDR3 DNA reads TGCAGCGTTGCCCAGGGTAATTCACCCCTCCACTTT.

Worth noting for this clonotype: It is likely a read error, because the conserved phenylalanine at the end of the CDR3 is missing. This sequence joins TRBV14 and TRBJ2-7; 7 positions match TRBD1. Looked up from germline, CDR1 is SGHDN and CDR2 is FVKESK. Unmatched junction bases numbered 9, after V lost 4 bases and J lost 3 bases. This CDR3 is 15 amino acids long. Written as DNA, the CDR3 is TGTGCCAGCAGCCTCACCGCCCCAGGGGGCTACGAGCAGTACTCC. Translating it yields CASSLTAPGGYEQYS.

The gene calls are TRBV10-3 and TRBJ1-5; 7 nucleotides line up with TRBD1. With V trimmed by 5 bases and J by 0 bases, 4 bases remained unmatched. Germline V lookup: CDR1 ENHRY, CDR2 SYGVKD. CDR3 length equals 15 residues. CDR3 in DNA: TGTGCCATCAGTCCCGGGACAGATAGCAATCAGCCCCAGCATTTT. Its translation is CAISPGTDSNQPQHF.

The chain recombines TRBV15 with TRBJ1-2; TRBD1 might be the D (5 bases). Germline V gene data show CDR1 as LNHNV and CDR2 as YYDKDF (reference sequence). The CDR3 runs to 15 residues. With 5 bases removed from V and 4 bases from J, the gap between germline ends came to 17 bases. CDR3 sequence: CATSGASTGIYGYTF. DNA of the CDR3: TGTGCCACCAGCGGGGCCTCAACAGGCATCTATGGCTACACCTTC. Filled out from reference TRBV15 and TRBJ1-2, the complete variable domain reads DAMVIQNPRYQVTQFGKPVTLSCSQTLNHNVMYWYQQKSSQAPKLLFHYYDKDFNNEADTPDNFQSRRPNTSFCFLDIRSPGLGDTAMYLCATSGASTGIYGYTFGSGTRLTVV.

CDR3 region: CASSASGRTSGANVLTF. The CDR3 nucleotides read TGTGCCAGCAGCGCTAGCGGGAGAACCTCTGGGGCCAACGTCCTGACTTTC. This sequence joins TRBV9 and TRBJ2-6, with 10 bases matching TRBD2. The CDR3 is 17 residues long. V gave up 3 bases and J gave up 0 bases; unmatched junction bases: 3. Germline assignment: CDR1 SGDLS and CDR2 YYNGEE.

The V call is TRBV16, the J call TRBJ1-5; D uncertain. The germline V gene encodes CDR1 KGHSY and CDR2 FQNENV. V was pared by 4 bases and J by 3 bases, with 7 bases between. The CDR3 has 13 residues. CDR3 nucleotide sequence: TGTGCCAGCAGCCCATCATACAATCAGCCCCAGCATTTT. It encodes CASSPSYNQPQHF.

V is TRBV5-1 and J is TRBJ2-2; maybe TRBD1 (5 bases). This CDR3 has 15 amino acids. Germline CDR1 is SGHRS and CDR2 is YFSETQ. The V and J ends lost 4 bases and 4 bases respectively, with 14 bases between them. CDR3 amino acids: CASSVQGVRTGELFF. The CDR3 DNA sequence: TGCGCCAGCAGCGTCCAGGGTGTTCGCACCGGGGAGCTGTTTTTT.

This clonotype has more than one count but fewer than ten. The chain employs TRBV11-2 and TRBJ1-6, with D uncertain. This CDR3 has 12 residues. Trimming stripped 0 bases from V and 17 bases from J, with 11 bases between. CDR1 and CDR2 (germline): SGHAT, FQNNGV. The CDR3 DNA reads TGTGCCAGCAGCTTAGATTTTCGAGATTTCCACTTT. Translated: CASSLDFRDFHF.

This clonotype was recorded many times. The chain combines TRBV19 with TRBJ1-6, with 7 bases fitting TRBD1. Germline V CDR1 and CDR2: LNHDA, SQIVND (reference sequence). The CDR3 runs to 15 residues. After removal of 5 bases from V and 9 bases from J, the junction contained 10 bases not matched to a gene. CDR3 coding DNA: TGTGCCAGTAGTGAGTCGGGGACAGATTCTTCACCCCTCCACTTT. As protein: CASSESGTDSSPLHF.